This TCR beta chain was captured by sequencing in a study of blood T cell repertoires in COVID-19. At the level of the study: Samples of COVID-19 (acute and convalescent) were obtained from the United States, Italy and Spain. PBMCs, B-cell-depleted T cells, or T cells were the source of the cDNA or gDNA that made up the material.

Original data processing: Estimation of nucleated cell counts relied on the amplification of reference gene primers. Method: immunoSEQ multiplex PCR; TCRdb's copy keeps in-frame clones and lacks some. D and trimming were read from the DNA, whereas the V and J calls and clone size are those reported in that table. The sample holds approximately 250,000 clones, 84% seen once. This clone was seen a few times. V was shortened by 1 base and J by 2 bases, with 12 bases between the two germline ends. Germline CDR1 and CDR2: LGHDT and YNNKEL (reference sequence). This CDR3 comprises 16 residues. This clonotype was sampled from a human donor in a cohort sampled during active COVID-19. Sequencing used peripheral blood. The gene calls are TRBV3-1 (or the pseudogene TRBV3-2) and TRBJ1-3; weak D call: TRBD1 (5 bases). The CDR3 spells CASSQAAGMAGNTIYF. In nucleotides, the CDR3 is TGTGCCAGCAGCCAAGCGGCAGGGATGGCTGGAAACACCATATATTTT.